The clone carrying this T cell receptor beta chain was observed many times. Its matching antigen is unknown. This sample is drawn from a study of T-cell memory formation after mild COVID-19. On the study more broadly: TCR clusters were mostly donor specific.

Study findings and constraints: The second-wave clones peaking on day 37 were not confirmed as SARS-CoV-2-specific.

CDR1 is ENHRY and CDR2 is SYGVKD in the germline V gene. The CDR3 is 10 residues long. The germline V and J ends were trimmed by 11 bases and 5 bases, with 10 bases remaining between them. TCRalpha and TCRbeta libraries used 5'RACE with constant-segment primers and UMIs. TCRdb redid the calling of the 5' RACE reads with MiXCR, one entry per CDR3 protein. The sample has 130,000 to 150,000 distinct CDR3 sequences; over 6% are singletons. The specimen was PBMCs or a T cell subset sorted from them (not recorded which). The TCR originated in an adult woman who had mild COVID-19 (a few samples of this study predate the infection). Cell type and time point are not known. The gene calls are TRBV10-3 and TRBJ2-7; possibly TRBD1 for D (5 bases). CDR3 amino acids: CAVGPDEQYF. DNA of the CDR3: TGTGCCGTGGGGCCCGACGAGCAGTACTTC.